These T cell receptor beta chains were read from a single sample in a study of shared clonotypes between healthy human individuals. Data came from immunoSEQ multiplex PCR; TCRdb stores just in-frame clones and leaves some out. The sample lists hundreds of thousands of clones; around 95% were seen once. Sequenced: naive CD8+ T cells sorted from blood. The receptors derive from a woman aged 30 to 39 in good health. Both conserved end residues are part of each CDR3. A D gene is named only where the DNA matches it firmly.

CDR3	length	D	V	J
CASSHGTSGMGEKETQYF	18	TRBD2	TRBV2	TRBJ2-5
CASSSVTRTGINYGYTF	17	TRBD1	TRBV27	TRBJ1-2
CASRDGNSNYGYTF	14	.	TRBV27	TRBJ1-2
CAELGRVIIMQPQHF	15	.	TRBV5-3	TRBJ1-5
CASSQDRDRIYEQYF	15	TRBD1	TRBV4-1	TRBJ2-7
CAWMQGINEQYF	12	.	TRBV30	TRBJ2-7
CATSSPIYEQYF	12	.	TRBV28	TRBJ2-7
CASTWWLGPTDTQYF	15	.	TRBV5-1	TRBJ2-3
CSVAGSPGSGNTIYF	15	.	TRBV29-1	TRBJ1-3
CASSLDGFYGYTF	13	.	TRBV7-9	TRBJ1-2
CASRSGPDLRGYTF	14	.	TRBV27	TRBJ1-2
CSVPGTYEQYF	11	.	TRBV29-1	TRBJ2-7
CASSADRGRSEQYF	14	TRBD1	TRBV7-8	TRBJ2-7
CSASRVGLFF	10	.	TRBV20-1	TRBJ2-2
CASRNRDSYEQYF	13	.	TRBV21-1	TRBJ2-7
CASSLEAASGLPYEQYF	17	TRBD2	TRBV7-8	TRBJ2-7
CASSLLLAGGPNEQFF	16	TRBD2	TRBV27	TRBJ2-1
CASSLNKGARTEAFF	15	TRBD1	TRBV7-8	TRBJ1-1
CASRTSGSFYNEQFF	15	TRBD2	TRBV28	TRBJ2-1
CASSVYYGYTF	11	.	TRBV2	TRBJ1-2
CASSLSPVHEQYF	13	.	TRBV27	TRBJ2-7
CASSSYRNEQYF	12	.	TRBV27	TRBJ2-7
CASSKDRGGNTEAFF	15	TRBD1	TRBV7-9	TRBJ1-1
CASREQGGSRLNTEAFF	17	TRBD1	TRBV28	TRBJ1-1
CASSLEVGEGKNIQYF	16	.	TRBV7-9	TRBJ2-4
CAGGTGTYEQYF	12	.	TRBV2	TRBJ2-7
CASSLVWAGSMSYGYTF	17	.	TRBV7-2	TRBJ1-2
CASSSTGDNTGELFF	15	TRBD1	TRBV7-9	TRBJ2-2
CASSSYRGPYNEQFF	15	TRBD1	TRBV19	TRBJ2-1
CASSIFGDTEAFF	13	.	TRBV19	TRBJ1-1
CASSQEASNTEAFF	14	.	TRBV4-1	TRBJ1-1
CASSHVTENTDTQYF	15	.	TRBV5-1	TRBJ2-3
CASSLSTGGGYGYTF	15	TRBD1	TRBV28	TRBJ1-2
CASSFTGGQETQYF	14	TRBD2	TRBV27	TRBJ2-5
CASSPRGVSTDTQYF	15	TRBD2	TRBV7-9	TRBJ2-3
CASSFGTRYEQYF	13	.	TRBV27	TRBJ2-7
CASSSYPGQSRETQYF	16	.	TRBV28	TRBJ2-5
CASCRAGEFHEQYF	14	TRBD2	TRBV13	TRBJ2-7
CSAGGNTEAFF	11	.	TRBV20-1	TRBJ1-1